The entry below describes one T cell receptor (beta chain). This record belongs to a study of coeliac disease. In the study overall: The study queried TRBV7-2 bias without high-resolution HLA data.

Germline V gene data show CDR1 as ENHRY and CDR2 as SYGVKD. The CDR3 length is 18 residues. The ends were cut back, 3 bases at V and 2 bases at J, with 23 bases in the middle. Produced via immunoSEQ multiplex PCR; TCRdb's table is partial and in-frame only. The table records about 1,600 clones, about 65% of them present only once. This sequence originates from a woman in her 50s with celiac disease on a gluten-free diet. Material: intraepithelial lymphocytes from the gut. The chain joins TRBV10-3 to TRBJ2-7, with D possibly being TRBD1 (6 bases). In nucleotides, the CDR3 is TGTGCCATCAGTGACCGAAATCACAGGGCTTGGGGCCCCTACGAGCAGTACTTC. Translation: CAISDRNHRAWGPYEQYF.